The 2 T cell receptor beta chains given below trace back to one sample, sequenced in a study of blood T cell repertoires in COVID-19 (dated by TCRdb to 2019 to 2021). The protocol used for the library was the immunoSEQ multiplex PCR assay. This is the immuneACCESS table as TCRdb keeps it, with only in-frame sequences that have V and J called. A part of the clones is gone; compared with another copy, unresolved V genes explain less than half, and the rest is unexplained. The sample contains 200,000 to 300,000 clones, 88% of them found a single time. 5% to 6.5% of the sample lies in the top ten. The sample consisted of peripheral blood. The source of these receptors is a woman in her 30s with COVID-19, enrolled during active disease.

CDR3 bases: TGTGCCAGCAGCTTAGATGCAGGGGTGTATCAGCCCCAGCATTTT. This translates into CASSLDAGVYQPQHF. The V and J genes are TRBV11-2 and TRBJ1-5; D may be TRBD1 (6 bases). The CDR3 runs 15 residues. V gave up 0 bases and J gave up 5 bases, with 11 bases separating them. Germline CDR1 and CDR2: SGHAT and FQNNGV.

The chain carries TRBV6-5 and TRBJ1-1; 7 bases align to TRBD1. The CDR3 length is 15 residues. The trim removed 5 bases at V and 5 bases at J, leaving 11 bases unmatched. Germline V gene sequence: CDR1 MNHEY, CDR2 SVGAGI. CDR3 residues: CASSTYRGRGTEAFF. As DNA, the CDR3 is TGTGCCAGCAGTACTTACAGGGGAAGGGGAACTGAAGCTTTCTTT.